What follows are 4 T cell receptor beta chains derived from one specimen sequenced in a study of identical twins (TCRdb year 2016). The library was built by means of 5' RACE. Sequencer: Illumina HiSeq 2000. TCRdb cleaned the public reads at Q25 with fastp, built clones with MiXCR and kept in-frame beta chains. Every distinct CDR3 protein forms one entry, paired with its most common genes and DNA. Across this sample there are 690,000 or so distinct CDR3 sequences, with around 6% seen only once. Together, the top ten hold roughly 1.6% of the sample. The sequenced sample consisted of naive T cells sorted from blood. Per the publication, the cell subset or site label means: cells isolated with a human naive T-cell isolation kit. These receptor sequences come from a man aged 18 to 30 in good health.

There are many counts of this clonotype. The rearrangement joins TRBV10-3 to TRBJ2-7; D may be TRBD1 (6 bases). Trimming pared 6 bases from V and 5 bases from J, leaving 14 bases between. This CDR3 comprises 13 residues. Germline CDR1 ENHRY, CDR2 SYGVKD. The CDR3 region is CAIRGHLGDEQYV. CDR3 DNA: TGTGCCATCAGGGGACACCTGGGCGACGAGCAGTACGTC.

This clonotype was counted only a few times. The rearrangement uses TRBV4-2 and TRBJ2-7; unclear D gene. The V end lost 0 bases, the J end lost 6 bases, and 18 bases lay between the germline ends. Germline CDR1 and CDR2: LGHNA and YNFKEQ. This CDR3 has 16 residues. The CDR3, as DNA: TGTGCCAGCAGCCAAGAGCCGCGAAACCCCGTGGGCGAGCAGTACTTC. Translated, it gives CASSQEPRNPVGEQYF.

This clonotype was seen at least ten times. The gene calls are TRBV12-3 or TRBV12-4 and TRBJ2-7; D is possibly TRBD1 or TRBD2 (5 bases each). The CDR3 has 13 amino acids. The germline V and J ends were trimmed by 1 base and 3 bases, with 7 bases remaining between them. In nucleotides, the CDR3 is TGTGCCAGCAGTTTAGGAGGGGACTACGAGCAGTACGTC. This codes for CASSLGGDYEQYV.

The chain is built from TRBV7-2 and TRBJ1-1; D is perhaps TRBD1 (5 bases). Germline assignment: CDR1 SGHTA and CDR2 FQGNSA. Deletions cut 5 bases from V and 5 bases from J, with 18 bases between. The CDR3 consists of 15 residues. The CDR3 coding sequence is TGTGCCAGCAGCCCAAGGGACCTGGGGGGTACTGAAGCTTTCTTT. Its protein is CASSPRDLGGTEAFF.